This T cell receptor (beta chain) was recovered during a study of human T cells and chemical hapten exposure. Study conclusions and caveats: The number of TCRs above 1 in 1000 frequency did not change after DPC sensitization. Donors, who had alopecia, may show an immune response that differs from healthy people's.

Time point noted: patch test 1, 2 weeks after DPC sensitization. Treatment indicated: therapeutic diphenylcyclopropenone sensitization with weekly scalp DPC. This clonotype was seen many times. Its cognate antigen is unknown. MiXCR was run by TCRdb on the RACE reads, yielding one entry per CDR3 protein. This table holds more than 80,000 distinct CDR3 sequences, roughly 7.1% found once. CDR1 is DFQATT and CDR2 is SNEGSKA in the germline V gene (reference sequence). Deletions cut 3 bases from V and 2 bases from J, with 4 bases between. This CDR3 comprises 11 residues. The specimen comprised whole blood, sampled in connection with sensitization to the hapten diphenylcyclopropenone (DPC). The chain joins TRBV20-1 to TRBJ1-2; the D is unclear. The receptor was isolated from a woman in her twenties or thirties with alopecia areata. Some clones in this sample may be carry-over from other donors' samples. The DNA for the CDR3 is TGCAGTGCTAGTACAAACTATGGCTACACCTTC. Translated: CSASTNYGYTF.